Listed below are T cell receptor beta chains from one sample, sequenced in a study of blood T cell repertoires in COVID-19. The method was immunoSEQ multiplex PCR; TCRdb's version includes in-frame clones alone and lacks a portion of them. The table includes a few hundred thousand clones, over 70% detected once. Sequenced input: peripheral blood. The origin of the receptors is a woman aged 70-85 years with acute or convalescent COVID-19. The CDR3 runs from the conserved cysteine through the conserved F or W. Each record gives: CDR3 protein, CDR3 DNA, clone size, J gene, V gene, D gene. The D gene is left open where the match is weak. Clone size, where shown, is once, few, many, or a class for clones that have expanded.

CDR3 protein: CASTDFLGQGSPQETQYF
CDR3 DNA: TGTGCCAGCACCGACTTCTTAGGACAGGGCAGCCCCCAAGAGACCCAGTACTTC
clone size: .
J gene: TRBJ2-5
V gene: TRBV7-9
D gene: TRBD1

CDR3 protein: CASSYRKGSGGSEAFF
CDR3 DNA: TGTGCCAGCAGTTACAGGAAGGGTTCGGGGGGCTCTGAAGCTTTCTTT
clone size: .
J gene: TRBJ1-1
V gene: TRBV6-5
D gene: .

CDR3 protein: CSGLVGQGTGEQYF
CDR3 DNA: TGCAGCGGCTTGGTCGGACAGGGCACGGGAGAGCAGTACTTC
clone size: .
J gene: TRBJ2-7
V gene: TRBV29-1
D gene: TRBD1

CDR3 protein: CASTSGLGMSYNEQFF
CDR3 DNA: TGTGCCAGCACCTCGGGATTAGGCATGTCCTACAATGAGCAGTTCTTC
clone size: .
J gene: TRBJ2-1
V gene: TRBV3-1/TRBV3-2
D gene: .

CDR3 protein: CASSLVRRGTDTQYF
CDR3 DNA: TGTGCCAGCAGCTTAGTCCGGCGGGGCACAGATACGCAGTATTTT
clone size: .
J gene: TRBJ2-3
V gene: TRBV11-2
D gene: .

CDR3 protein: CASSRDRGLGEQFF
CDR3 DNA: TGCGCCAGCAGCCGGGACAGGGGGCTTGGTGAGCAGTTCTTC
clone size: .
J gene: TRBJ2-1
V gene: TRBV5-1
D gene: TRBD1

CDR3 protein: CAISEGDRGSSQPQHF
CDR3 DNA: TGTGCCATCAGTGAGGGGGACAGGGGTTCAAGTCAGCCCCAGCATTTT
clone size: .
J gene: TRBJ1-5
V gene: TRBV10-3
D gene: TRBD1

CDR3 protein: CASRGLAARGTQYF
CDR3 DNA: TGTGCCAGTAGAGGGCTAGCGGCGCGGGGTACGCAGTATTTT
clone size: .
J gene: TRBJ2-3
V gene: TRBV19
D gene: TRBD2

CDR3 protein: CATSDRTDYGYTF
CDR3 DNA: TGTGCCACCAGTGATCGGACAGACTATGGCTACACCTTC
clone size: .
J gene: TRBJ1-2
V gene: TRBV24-1
D gene: .

CDR3 protein: CASPKTDRACCNQPQHF
CDR3 DNA: TGTGCCAGCCCTAAAACGGACAGGGCCTGCTGCAATCAGCCCCAGCATTTT
clone size: few
J gene: TRBJ1-5
V gene: TRBV27
D gene: TRBD1

CDR3 protein: CATSRDGDQPQHF
CDR3 DNA: TGTGCCACCAGCAGAGACGGGGATCAGCCCCAGCATTTT
clone size: .
J gene: TRBJ1-5
V gene: TRBV15
D gene: .

CDR3 protein: CASSEPGQGIYEQYF
CDR3 DNA: TGCGCCAGCAGCGAACCGGGACAGGGGATTTACGAGCAGTACTTC
clone size: few
J gene: TRBJ2-7
V gene: TRBV4-1
D gene: TRBD1

CDR3 protein: CASSYPQGSSGNTIYF
CDR3 DNA: TGTGCCAGCAGCTATCCTCAGGGAAGCTCTGGAAACACCATATATTTT
clone size: .
J gene: TRBJ1-3
V gene: TRBV3-1/TRBV3-2
D gene: .

CDR3 protein: CASSYSSETQYF
CDR3 DNA: TGTGCCAGCAGTTACTCGAGCGAGACCCAGTACTTC
clone size: once
J gene: TRBJ2-5
V gene: TRBV6-6
D gene: .

CDR3 protein: CASSGRTGSSTEAFF
CDR3 DNA: TGTGCCAGCAGTGGGCGGACAGGGTCGAGCACTGAAGCTTTCTTT
clone size: .
J gene: TRBJ1-1
V gene: TRBV2
D gene: TRBD1

CDR3 protein: CASSYGGRGNEQYF
CDR3 DNA: TGTGCCAGCAGTTACGGCGGCAGGGGCAACGAGCAGTACTTC
clone size: .
J gene: TRBJ2-7
V gene: TRBV6-6
D gene: .

CDR3 protein: CASSPTSGGGSDTQYF
CDR3 DNA: TGTGCCAGCAGCCCGACTAGCGGGGGGGGTTCAGATACGCAGTATTTT
clone size: .
J gene: TRBJ2-3
V gene: TRBV7-2
D gene: TRBD2

CDR3 protein: CASSPGSQLEAFF
CDR3 DNA: TGTGCCAGCTCACCAGGTAGCCAGCTTGAAGCTTTCTTT
clone size: few
J gene: TRBJ1-1
V gene: TRBV18
D gene: .

CDR3 protein: CASSLETPNTEAFF
CDR3 DNA: TGTGCCAGCTCACTCGAGACACCCAACACTGAAGCTTTCTTT
clone size: .
J gene: TRBJ1-1
V gene: TRBV18
D gene: .

CDR3 protein: CATGDRKYEQYF
CDR3 DNA: TGTGCCACCGGGGACAGAAAATACGAGCAGTACTTC
clone size: once
J gene: TRBJ2-7
V gene: TRBV28
D gene: TRBD1

CDR3 protein: CASSSGGRATSTDTQYF
CDR3 DNA: TGTGCCAGCAGCTCCGGGGGTCGAGCTACTAGCACAGATACGCAGTATTTT
clone size: .
J gene: TRBJ2-3
V gene: TRBV7-6
D gene: .

CDR3 protein: CASSEQDGYTF
CDR3 DNA: TGTGCCAGCAGTGAGCAGGATGGCTACACCTTC
clone size: .
J gene: TRBJ1-2
V gene: TRBV2
D gene: .

CDR3 protein: CSVVGANTDTQYF
CDR3 DNA: TGCAGCGTTGTCGGAGCAAACACAGATACGCAGTATTTT
clone size: .
J gene: TRBJ2-3
V gene: TRBV29-1
D gene: .

CDR3 protein: CASSPSGSYEQYF
CDR3 DNA: TGCGCCAGCAGTCCTAGCGGATCCTACGAGCAGTACTTC
clone size: once
J gene: TRBJ2-7
V gene: TRBV10-1
D gene: TRBD2

CDR3 protein: CASSWGTDTDTQYF
CDR3 DNA: TGTGCCAGCAGTTGGGGGACAGACACAGATACGCAGTATTTT
clone size: .
J gene: TRBJ2-3
V gene: TRBV6-6
D gene: TRBD1

CDR3 protein: CASSQGDSTDTQYF
CDR3 DNA: TGCGCCAGCAGCCAGGGGGACAGCACAGATACGCAGTATTTT
clone size: .
J gene: TRBJ2-3
V gene: TRBV5-1
D gene: TRBD1

CDR3 protein: CASSSSSQGAETQYF
CDR3 DNA: TGTGCCAGCAGCTCAAGTTCACAGGGGGCTGAGACCCAGTACTTC
clone size: .
J gene: TRBJ2-5
V gene: TRBV3-1/TRBV3-2
D gene: TRBD1

CDR3 protein: CASTRDSRDEKLFF
CDR3 DNA: TGCGCCAGCACTCGGGACAGTCGAGACGAAAAACTGTTTTTT
clone size: .
J gene: TRBJ1-4
V gene: TRBV5-1
D gene: TRBD1

CDR3 protein: CASSATAGTEAFF
CDR3 DNA: TGTGCCAGCAGCGCGACAGCGGGGACTGAAGCTTTCTTT
clone size: once
J gene: TRBJ1-1
V gene: TRBV9
D gene: .

CDR3 protein: CASSQEGAGEAFF
CDR3 DNA: TGTGCCAGCAGCCAAGAAGGGGCGGGGGAAGCTTTCTTT
clone size: few
J gene: TRBJ1-1
V gene: TRBV3-1/TRBV3-2
D gene: .

CDR3 protein: CASRPPLRAYEQYF
CDR3 DNA: TGTGCCAGCAGGCCCCCCCTTCGAGCCTACGAGCAGTACTTC
clone size: few
J gene: TRBJ2-7
V gene: TRBV6-5
D gene: .

CDR3 protein: CASSVYSQGELFF
CDR3 DNA: TGTGCCAGCAGCGTTTACAGTCAGGGGGAGCTGTTTTTT
clone size: .
J gene: TRBJ2-2
V gene: TRBV9
D gene: .

CDR3 protein: CSVEGRGGAPRDGYTF
CDR3 DNA: TGCAGCGTTGAAGGTCGAGGGGGCGCCCCGAGAGACGGCTACACCTTC
clone size: .
J gene: TRBJ1-2
V gene: TRBV29-1
D gene: TRBD1

CDR3 protein: CASSLRGGGTQYF
CDR3 DNA: TGTGCCAGCAGTTTGCGGGGCGGAGGGACGCAGTATTTT
clone size: .
J gene: TRBJ2-3
V gene: TRBV12-3/TRBV12-4
D gene: .

CDR3 protein: CASSQGGEKLFF
CDR3 DNA: TGTGCCAGCAGCCAGGGTGGAGAAAAACTGTTTTTT
clone size: .
J gene: TRBJ1-4
V gene: TRBV2
D gene: .

CDR3 protein: CSASAGGLVGTQYF
CDR3 DNA: TGCAGTGCTAGTGCGGGGGGGCTTGTAGGGACCCAGTACTTC
clone size: .
J gene: TRBJ2-5
V gene: TRBV20-1
D gene: TRBD2

CDR3 protein: CASSPRGDRDTGELFF
CDR3 DNA: TGTGCCAGCAGCCCCCGGGGGGACAGGGACACCGGGGAGCTGTTTTTT
clone size: once
J gene: TRBJ2-2
V gene: TRBV9
D gene: TRBD1

CDR3 protein: CAGAGQGISPLHF
CDR3 DNA: TGTGCCGGAGCGGGACAGGGTATCTCACCCCTCCACTTT
clone size: once
J gene: TRBJ1-6
V gene: TRBV30
D gene: TRBD1

CDR3 protein: CASSPRDQPQHF
CDR3 DNA: TGTGCCAGCAGCCCCAGGGATCAGCCCCAGCATTTT
clone size: .
J gene: TRBJ1-5
V gene: TRBV11-2
D gene: .

CDR3 protein: CASSPPTGGETQYF
CDR3 DNA: TGTGCCAGCTCACCACCGACAGGGGGAGAGACCCAGTACTTC
clone size: few
J gene: TRBJ2-5
V gene: TRBV18
D gene: TRBD1

CDR3 protein: CASSKTIQGTDTQYF
CDR3 DNA: TGTGCCAGTAGTAAAACAATACAGGGCACAGATACGCAGTATTTT
clone size: .
J gene: TRBJ2-3
V gene: TRBV19
D gene: .

CDR3 protein: CATSDPETGLVGETQYF
CDR3 DNA: TGTGCCACCAGTGATCCCGAGACAGGGTTAGTAGGAGAGACCCAGTACTTC
clone size: .
J gene: TRBJ2-5
V gene: TRBV24-1
D gene: TRBD1

CDR3 protein: CSTTGQGNTGELFF
CDR3 DNA: TGCAGCACGACGGGCCAGGGCAACACCGGGGAGCTGTTTTTT
clone size: once
J gene: TRBJ2-2
V gene: TRBV29-1
D gene: .

CDR3 protein: CASSIDRTSGGAVTGELFF
CDR3 DNA: TGTGCCAGTAGTATAGACAGAACTAGCGGGGGGGCCGTAACCGGGGAGCTGTTTTTT
clone size: few
J gene: TRBJ2-2
V gene: TRBV19
D gene: TRBD2

CDR3 protein: CASSLVGQGNGYTF
CDR3 DNA: TGTGCCAGCAGCTTAGTCGGACAGGGGAATGGCTACACCTTC
clone size: .
J gene: TRBJ1-2
V gene: TRBV11-1
D gene: TRBD1

CDR3 protein: CASSAASNEKLFF
CDR3 DNA: TGTGCCAGCTCAGCAGCGAGTAATGAAAAACTGTTTTTT
clone size: .
J gene: TRBJ1-4
V gene: TRBV18
D gene: .

CDR3 protein: CASSFGQWTDTQYF
CDR3 DNA: TGTGCCAGCAGCTTTGGACAGTGGACAGATACGCAGTATTTT
clone size: once
J gene: TRBJ2-3
V gene: TRBV7-2
D gene: .

CDR3 protein: CASNHRDSYEQYF
CDR3 DNA: TGTGCCAGCAACCACCGGGACAGCTACGAGCAGTACTTC
clone size: .
J gene: TRBJ2-7
V gene: TRBV28
D gene: TRBD1

CDR3 protein: CASSLVQGPADTQYF
CDR3 DNA: TGTGCCAGCAGCTTGGTACAGGGGCCCGCCGATACGCAGTATTTT
clone size: .
J gene: TRBJ2-3
V gene: TRBV5-5
D gene: TRBD1

CDR3 protein: CASSELGTGATGELFF
CDR3 DNA: TGTGCCAGCAGCGAACTCGGGACAGGGGCCACCGGGGAGCTGTTTTTT
clone size: .
J gene: TRBJ2-2
V gene: TRBV5-6
D gene: TRBD1

CDR3 protein: CASSFTGGGGTEAFF
CDR3 DNA: TGCGCCAGCAGCTTCACAGGGGGCGGTGGCACTGAAGCTTTCTTT
clone size: .
J gene: TRBJ1-1
V gene: TRBV5-1
D gene: TRBD1

CDR3 protein: CASSEGLTTDTQYF
CDR3 DNA: TGTGCCAGCAGTGAGGGCCTCACCACAGATACGCAGTATTTT
clone size: .
J gene: TRBJ2-3
V gene: TRBV2
D gene: .

CDR3 protein: CASSLSTPKRGNIQYF
CDR3 DNA: TGTGCCAGCAGCCTATCGACCCCAAAGCGGGGAAACATTCAGTACTTC
clone size: .
J gene: TRBJ2-4
V gene: TRBV3-1/TRBV3-2
D gene: TRBD2

CDR3 protein: CASSLGQGVANYGYTF
CDR3 DNA: TGCGCCAGCAGCCTGGGCCAGGGGGTGGCCAACTATGGCTACACCTTC
clone size: .
J gene: TRBJ1-2
V gene: TRBV5-1
D gene: TRBD1

CDR3 protein: CASSLTQGNNEQFF
CDR3 DNA: TGTGCCAGCAGCCTGACTCAGGGGAACAATGAGCAGTTCTTC
clone size: .
J gene: TRBJ2-1
V gene: TRBV2
D gene: .